This T cell receptor beta chain comes out of a study of preoperative IRX-2 immunotherapy in early breast cancer (dated by TCRdb to about 2019). The library came from the immunoSEQ multiplex PCR assay. Not all clones reach the TCRdb copy of this immuneACCESS table, which keeps in-frame sequences only. Checked studies attribute under half of the gap to unresolved V genes and leave the rest unexplained. This sample gives approximately 24,000 clones in total; 80% to 90% of them show up just once. The top ten hold 9% of the sample. Reading the label with the study, this specimen's treatment or condition is: preoperative locoregional IRX-2 cytokine immunotherapy. The samples were obtained from a phase Ib study that tested preoperative, locoregional IRX-2 cytokine immunotherapy designed to prime immune responses. Patients with early-stage breast cancer who were given IRX-2 before surgery served as donors.

Of note for this clone: Its antigen is still unknown. No base quality information exists; no much larger clone differs at one position.

V lost 5 bases and J lost 8 bases, and the count of bases not matched to a germline gene is 8. Reading from cysteine to phenylalanine, the CDR3 counts 14 amino acids. Only the CDR3 part of the read is kept: 42 bases, read in frame from the first base. From a lookup of the germline V gene, CDR1 and CDR2 are SGHVS and FQNEAQ. The rearrangement joined TRBV7-8 to TRBJ1-1; TRBD1 lines up with 10 middle nucleotides. The TCR sequence derives from a human donor with breast cancer. Specimen: tumor tissue, collected after IRX-2 immunotherapy. The bases are TGTGCCAGCAGCCCCGACAGGGGGCGCGGGGAAGCTTTCTTT. It is translated as CASSPDRGRGEAFF.